Listed here are 5 T cell receptor beta chains from one sample, sequenced in a study of regulatory T cells in long-lasting Graves disease. Building the TCR beta libraries relied on iRepertoire HTBI primers, and CDR3 regions underwent Arm-PCR. TCRdb redid the calling of the multiplex PCR reads with MiXCR, one entry per CDR3 protein. The sample contains over 500,000 distinct CDR3 sequences, about 16% of which appear only once. Time point defined: newly diagnosed GD, antithyroid drugs for less than 3 months. The TCR library used RNA extracted from PBMCs. These data were also reused for a study on T cells in Graves' hyperthyroidism and ophthalmopathy.

The sample in question was peripheral blood mononuclear cells (PBMCs), obtained at new diagnosis, from a patient treated with antithyroid drugs. The receptors shown here come from a man younger than 35 with Graves disease.

At least ten counts were recorded for this clonotype. The CDR3 region is CASSPSGGPENEQFF. The CDR3 DNA follows: TGTGCCAGCAGCCCGTCGGGAGGGCCGGAGAATGAGCAGTTCTTC. V is TRBV11-2 and J is TRBJ2-1; the match to TRBD2 covers 8 bases. Germline V gene lookup returns CDR1 SGHAT and CDR2 FQNNGV. V lost 5 bases, J lost 7 bases, and 10 bases stayed unmatched. The CDR3 contains 15 residues.

This clonotype was detected many times. V gene TRBV4-2 combines with J gene TRBJ2-4, with D perhaps TRBD2 (6 bases). Germline CDR1 LGHNA, CDR2 YNFKEQ. The CDR3 consists of 16 residues. Trimming pared 1 base from V and 5 bases from J, leaving 15 bases between. The CDR3 loop reads CASSQGGSGGENIQYF. DNA for the CDR3: TGTGCCAGCAGCCAAGGAGGAAGCGGAGGGGAAAACATTCAGTACTTC.

Comments on this clonotype: A much larger clone differs from this one at a single base, so this may be a read error. The chain has TRBV7-2 and TRBJ2-2, with a weak D call TRBD1 (5 bases). The germline V gene has CDR1 SGHTA and CDR2 FQGNSA. Between the trimmed V and J ends, which lost 5 bases and 10 bases, there was a span of 26 bases. The CDR3 length is 17 residues. The chain's CDR3 is CASSPGWQPEVPEELFF. The CDR3, as DNA: TGTGCCAGCAGCCCAGGGTGGCAGCCCGAAGTGCCCGAGGAGCTGTTTTTT.

The rearrangement links TRBV18 to TRBJ2-5; possibly TRBD1 for D (5 bases). Germline CDR1 KGHSH, CDR2 LQKENI. The CDR3 contains 14 residues. V gave up 0 bases and J gave up 4 bases, with 9 bases separating them. The CDR3: CASSPPTRGETQYF. CDR3 sequence (DNA): TGTGCCAGCTCACCACCAACAAGGGGAGAGACCCAGTACTTC.

In its sample, this clonotype was seen many times. The rearrangement uses TRBV28 and TRBJ2-7; 9 bases line up with TRBD2. CDR3 size: 18 residues. V lost 3 bases and J lost 4; bases outside the gene matches: 16. In germline, CDR1 is MDHEN, CDR2 SYDVKM. In DNA, the CDR3 is TGTGCCAGCAGTTTCGACAGGGTCGGGGCGGGAGGGGGGTACGAGCAGTACTTC. It yields the protein CASSFDRVGAGGGYEQYF.